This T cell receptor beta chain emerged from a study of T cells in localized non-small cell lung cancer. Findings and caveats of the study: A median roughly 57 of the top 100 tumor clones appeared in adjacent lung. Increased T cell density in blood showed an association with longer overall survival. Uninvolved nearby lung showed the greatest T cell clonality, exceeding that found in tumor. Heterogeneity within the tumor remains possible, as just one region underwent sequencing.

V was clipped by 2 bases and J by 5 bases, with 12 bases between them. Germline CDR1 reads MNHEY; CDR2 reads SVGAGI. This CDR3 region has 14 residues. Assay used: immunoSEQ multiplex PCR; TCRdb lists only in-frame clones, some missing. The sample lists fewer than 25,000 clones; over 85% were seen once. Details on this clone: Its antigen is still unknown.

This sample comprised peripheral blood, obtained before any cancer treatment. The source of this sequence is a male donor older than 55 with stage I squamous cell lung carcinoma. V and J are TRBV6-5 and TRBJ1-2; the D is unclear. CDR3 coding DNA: TGTGCCAGCAGTTACCGGCAGAGCCCATATGGCTACACCTTC. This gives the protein CASSYRQSPYGYTF.